Below are 20 T cell receptor beta chains sequenced from a single sample in a study of blood T cell repertoires in COVID-19. Repertoires were generated with immunoSEQ multiplex PCR, while TCRdb's copy carries only in-frame clones and drops some. The repertoire consists of tens of thousands of clones, with roughly 80% occurring once and the leading ten covering less than 3%. Sequencing was performed on peripheral blood. These receptor sequences come from a woman in her fifties or sixties with acute or convalescent COVID-19.

To note about this clone: The junction departs from germline at one end; a sequencing error may be responsible. The V gene is TRBV5-6, the J gene TRBJ1-4, with D possibly being TRBD1 (5 bases). The CDR3 has 13 residues. From germline, CDR1 is SGHDT and CDR2 YYEEEE. In nucleotides, the CDR3 is TGTGCCAGCAGATTGGAGGGGAATGAAAAACTGTTTTTT. This codes for CASRLEGNEKLFF.

V gene TRBV29-1 combines with J gene TRBJ1-5, with TRBD1 matching 7 bases. The V segment lost 3 bases and the J segment 5 bases; nucleotides outside the gene matches: 7. This CDR3 region has 14 residues. The germline gives CDR1 SQVTM, CDR2 ANQGSEA. The CDR3 spells CSVEGTVKDQPQHF. The CDR3 bases are TGCAGCGTTGAGGGGACAGTAAAAGATCAGCCCCAGCATTTT. The whole variable domain, filled in from reference TRBV29-1 and TRBJ1-5, reads SAVISQKPSRDICQRGTSLTIQCQVDSQVTMMFWYRQQPGQSLTLIATANQGSEATYESGFVIDKFPISRPNLTFSTLTVSNMSPEDSSIYLCSVEGTVKDQPQHFGDGTRLSIL.

The chain links TRBV2 to TRBJ1-1; a possible D gene is TRBD1 (6 bases). Trimming removed 10 bases at V and 1 base at J, with 16 bases between. Germline CDR1 is SNHLY and CDR2 is FYNNEI. CDR3 length equals 14 residues. CDR3 DNA sequence: TGTGCCACAGAAAAACAGGGAGAGAACACTGAAGCTTTCTTT. Residues: CATEKQGENTEAFF. Drawing the rest from reference TRBV2 and TRBJ1-1, the complete variable domain is EPEVTQTPSHQVTQMGQEVILRCVPISNHLYFYWYRQILGQKVEFLVSFYNNEISEKSEIFDDQFSVERPDGSNFTLKIRSTKLEDSAMYFCATEKQGENTEAFFGQGTRLTVV.

The J gene is TRBJ1-2, the V gene TRBV6-1; TRBD1 agrees at 7 bases. The CDR3 has 17 amino acids. V trimming: 3 bases; J trimming: 2 bases; junction bases outside the gene matches: 12. Germline-derived CDR1 and CDR2 are MNHNS and SASEGT. This CDR3 is CASSDRPGTVENYGYTF. As DNA, the CDR3 is TGTGCCAGCAGTGACCGGCCAGGGACAGTCGAAAACTATGGCTACACCTTC.

The chain couples TRBV7-8 to TRBJ2-7; TRBD1 matches at 7 bases. Germline V gives CDR1 SGHVS, CDR2 FQNEAQ. This CDR3 spans 14 amino acids. The ends lost 3 bases at V and 2 bases at J; junction bases unmatched: 4. Here the CDR3 DNA reads TGTGCCAGCAGCTTGACAGGGCTCACCTACGAGCAGTACTTC. It translates to CASSLTGLTYEQYF.

This chain uses TRBV18 with TRBJ1-2; D is perhaps TRBD1 (6 bases). The CDR3 length is 16 residues. With 1 base removed from V and 2 bases from J, the gap between germline ends came to 14 bases. From germline, CDR1 is KGHSH and CDR2 LQKENI. The CDR3 DNA reads as TGTGCCAGCTCACCACGACAGGAAGGTCCCAACTATGGCTACACCTTC. The encoded protein is CASSPRQEGPNYGYTF.

The V call is TRBV6-1, the J call TRBJ2-7; a possible D gene is TRBD2 (6 bases). The V and J ends lost 2 bases and 0 bases respectively, with 11 bases between them. This CDR3 region has 15 residues. CDR1 MNHNS and CDR2 SASEGT come from the germline V gene. Here the CDR3 reads CASSERAGSSYEQYF. CDR3 nucleotides: TGTGCCAGCAGTGAACGGGCCGGGAGCTCCTACGAGCAGTACTTC.

The V gene is TRBV28, the J gene TRBJ1-6; 9 bases agree with TRBD1. V lost 6 bases to trimming and J lost 7 bases; unmatched junction nucleotides: 7. The CDR3 is 15 residues long. The germline V gene has CDR1 MDHEN and CDR2 SYDVKM. CDR3 protein: CASSPGQGQNSPLHF. In nucleotides, the CDR3 is TGTGCCAGCAGCCCGGGACAGGGACAAAATTCACCCCTCCACTTT.

This clone was seen a single time. The rearrangement links TRBV7-9 to TRBJ1-1; the D gene is possibly TRBD1 (6 bases). V was shortened by 5 bases and J by 4 bases, with 17 bases between the two germline ends. The CDR3 loop spans 15 amino acids. Germline lookup yields CDR1 SEHNR and CDR2 FQNEAQ (reference sequence). In DNA form, the CDR3 reads TGTGCCAGCAGCGGAACAGGGTTCGGGGTCACTGAAGCTTTCTTT. Its protein product is CASSGTGFGVTEAFF.

This clone was counted between two and nine times. This CDR3 reads CASSLGEYVGEQYF. Here the CDR3 DNA reads TGTGCCAGCAGCTTAGGGGAGTACGTCGGCGAGCAGTACTTC. J is TRBJ2-7 and V is TRBV7-9, with D possibly matching TRBD2 (5 bases). Per the germline V gene, CDR1 is SEHNR and CDR2 is FQNEAQ (reference sequence). Trimming removed 1 base at V and 6 bases at J, with 13 bases between. The CDR3 loop spans 14 amino acids.

The J gene is TRBJ2-1, the V gene TRBV3-1 (or the pseudogene TRBV3-2); TRBD2 might be the D (7 bases). This CDR3 comprises 15 residues. Germline V gene data show CDR1 as LGHDT and CDR2 as YNNKEL (reference sequence). With 6 bases removed from V and 6 bases from J, the gap between germline ends came to 18 bases. The CDR3 here is CASRKGGGAGNEQFF. The CDR3 DNA reads as TGTGCCAGCAGAAAAGGCGGGGGCGCCGGCAATGAGCAGTTCTTC.

This chain connects TRBV4-1 to TRBJ1-5; TRBD1 agrees at 8 bases. The J segment lost 5 bases and the V segment lost 4 bases, leaving 7 bases of the junction unmatched. Germline CDR1 MGHRA, CDR2 YSYEKL. The CDR3 is 15 residues long. The CDR3 DNA follows: TGCGCCAGCAGCCCCGGACAGGGAATGGATCAGCCCCAGCATTTT. Protein product: CASSPGQGMDQPQHF.

This chain links TRBV3-1 (or the pseudogene TRBV3-2) with TRBJ2-5; perhaps TRBD2 as D (7 bases). CDR3 length: 17 residues. Deletions cut 3 bases from V and 3 bases from J, with 20 bases between. Germline-derived CDR1 and CDR2 are LGHDT and YNNKEL (reference sequence). The CDR3 DNA reads as TGTGCCAGCAGCCACCCACTAGGGAAGGGGGGGAAAGAGACCCAGTACTTC. This gives the protein CASSHPLGKGGKETQYF.

The chain joins TRBV9 to TRBJ2-7; a possible D gene is TRBD1 (5 bases). CDR1 is SGDLS, CDR2 YYNGEE, per germline. There are 12 residues in the CDR3. The V end lost 3 bases, the J end lost 3 bases, and 7 bases lay between the germline ends. CDR3 in amino acids: CASSGQGYEQYF. CDR3 DNA: TGTGCCAGCAGCGGGCAGGGCTACGAGCAGTACTTC.

The chain joins TRBV27 to TRBJ2-2, with no clear D. Germline V lookup: CDR1 MNHEY, CDR2 SMNVEV (reference sequence). The CDR3 loop spans 15 amino acids. The V end was cut by 6 bases, the J end by 0 bases, with 11 bases between. The CDR3 region has the DNA TGTGCCAGCAGAATGACTCCAGCGAACACCGGGGAGCTGTTTTTT. Its translation: CASRMTPANTGELFF.

The chain couples TRBV7-9 to TRBJ1-1; D is possibly TRBD1 (6 bases). The CDR3 consists of 16 residues. Germline CDR1 and CDR2: SEHNR and FQNEAQ (reference sequence). V was cut by 5 bases and J by 4 bases, with 20 bases left in between. CDR3 region: CASSRNTTGLGTEAFF. DNA for the CDR3: TGTGCCAGCAGCCGTAATACAACAGGGCTCGGCACTGAAGCTTTCTTT.

This chain uses TRBV7-2 with TRBJ2-1, with TRBD2 matching over 7 bases. The germline V gene encodes CDR1 SGHTA and CDR2 FQGNSA. CDR3 length: 17 amino acids. V lost 7 bases to trimming and J lost 3 bases; unmatched junction nucleotides: 15. The CDR3 loop is CASNWGGLAELYNEQFF. CDR3 nucleotides: TGTGCCAGCAACTGGGGGGGTCTAGCGGAGCTCTACAATGAGCAGTTCTTC. The whole variable domain, filled in from reference TRBV7-2 and TRBJ2-1, reads GAGVSQSPSNKVTEKGKDVELRCDPISGHTALYWYRQSLGQGLEFLIYFQGNSAPDKSGLPSDRFSAERTGGSVSTLTIQRTQQEDSAVYLCASNWGGLAELYNEQFFGPGTRLTVL.

CDR3: CASSFGLAGPNEQFF. In DNA form, the CDR3 reads TGTGCCAGCAGCTTCGGACTAGCGGGACCCAATGAGCAGTTCTTC. The chain is built from TRBV11-3 and TRBJ2-1; 12 nucleotides match TRBD2. Germline V gene sequence: CDR1 SGHNT, CDR2 YENEEA. V shed 3 bases and J 6 bases; nucleotides not matched to a gene: 3. CDR3 length: 15 residues.

The gene calls are TRBV28 and TRBJ2-1, with TRBD1 as a possible D gene (6 bases). V dropped 5 bases and J dropped 1 base, with 15 bases sitting between them. In germline, CDR1 is MDHEN, CDR2 SYDVKM. The CDR3 loop spans 16 amino acids. The CDR3 coding sequence is TGTGCCAGCAGTCTGCAGGGGTTTAGTTCCTACAATGAGCAGTTCTTC. Translated, it gives CASSLQGFSSYNEQFF.

The chain links TRBV5-1 to TRBJ1-6; TRBD1 matches 7 bases. CDR1 and CDR2 (germline): SGHRS, YFSETQ. The CDR3 length is 15 residues. Trimming at V came to 1 base and at J to 5 bases, leaving 3 bases not matched to a gene. The DNA of the CDR3 is TGCGCCAGCAGCTTGACAGGGGCCAATAATTCACCCCTCCACTTT. Translated, it gives CASSLTGANNSPLHF.